A single sample gave rise to the 10 T cell receptor beta chains below, sequenced in a study of T cells in Graves' hyperthyroidism and ophthalmopathy. Authors of the study amplified TCR beta CDR3 regions from RNA transcripts. The primer set for the first-round RT-PCR of the TCR CDR3 was HTBI. TCRdb independently ran MiXCR on the multiplex PCR reads; one entry per CDR3 protein. The sample includes about 400,000 distinct CDR3 sequences, roughly 14% seen only once; the top ten take less than 15%. Sequenced: blood. The receptors originated from a man in his late teens or twenties with Graves' ophthalmopathy.

This clonotype was seen a handful of times. The V and J genes are TRBV7-2 and TRBJ1-2; 8 nucleotides line up with TRBD1. The germline CDR1 and CDR2 sequences are SGHTA and FQGNSA. This CDR3 has 15 amino acids. After removal of 1 base from V and 5 bases from J, the junction contained 6 bases not matched to a gene. CDR3 amino acids: CASSLEAGQGYGYTF. The CDR3 DNA reads as TGTGCCAGCAGCTTAGAGGCCGGACAGGGATATGGCTACACCTTC. The full variable domain, its missing parts supplied by reference TRBV7-2 and TRBJ1-2, is GAGVSQSPSNKVTEKGKDVELRCDPISGHTALYWYRQSLGQGLEFLIYFQGNSAPDKSGLPSDRFSAERTGGSVSTLTIQRTQQEDSAVYLCASSLEAGQGYGYTFGSGTRLTVV.

This clonotype appeared many times. The chain is built from TRBV24-1 and TRBJ1-5; the D is unclear. The V gene lost 4 bases and the J gene lost 2 bases, with 8 bases spanning the gap. The CDR3 loop spans 14 amino acids. Germline CDR1 reads KGHDR; CDR2 reads SFDVKD. Here the CDR3 reads CATSERGGNQPQHF. Written as DNA, the CDR3 is TGTGCCACCAGTGAAAGAGGCGGCAATCAGCCCCAGCATTTT.

This chain uses TRBV6-6 with TRBJ1-3; perhaps TRBD1 as D (6 bases). This CDR3 is built from 15 residues. The germline CDR1 and CDR2 sequences are MNHNY and SVGAGI (reference sequence). Deletions cut 0 bases from V and 4 bases from J, with 10 bases between. The chain's CDR3 is CASSYSGASGNTIYF. The CDR3 DNA follows: TGTGCCAGCAGTTACTCGGGGGCTTCCGGAAACACCATATATTTT.

This clonotype has a count of ten or more. The chain has TRBV7-9 and TRBJ1-2; 11 bases agree with TRBD1. Germline CDR1 SEHNR, CDR2 FQNEAQ (reference sequence). V was clipped by 5 bases and J by 8 bases; unmatched bases: 4. The CDR3 length is 13 residues. The chain's CDR3 is CASSTGQGGGYTF. The CDR3 DNA is TGTGCCAGCAGCACGGGACAGGGGGGAGGCTACACCTTC.

This clonotype was seen many times. The chain combines TRBV12-3 or TRBV12-4 with TRBJ2-3, with no clear D. This CDR3 contains 12 residues. V lost 7 bases and J lost 0, with 5 bases in between. The CDR3 sequence: CASTLSTDTQYF. As DNA, the CDR3 is TGTGCCAGCACACTTAGCACAGATACGCAGTATTTT.

This chain uses TRBV12-3 or TRBV12-4 with TRBJ2-2; 10 bases line up with TRBD2. The V and J ends lost 6 bases and 6 bases, in that order; junction bases with no gene match: 4. This CDR3 has 14 residues. The CDR3 protein is CASRGAGGAGELFF. The CDR3, as DNA: TGTGCCAGCAGGGGAGCGGGAGGGGCCGGGGAGCTGTTTTTT.

This clonotype was observed many times. The chain couples TRBV11-2 to TRBJ2-1; D possibly matches TRBD1 or TRBD2 (5 bases each). This CDR3 comprises 15 residues. Germline assignment: CDR1 SGHAT and CDR2 FQNNGV. Trimming took 6 bases from V and 6 from J, leaving 18 bases between them. The CDR3 is CASRSWDPRLNEQFF. The CDR3 bases are TGTGCCAGCAGATCATGGGACCCGCGTCTCAATGAGCAGTTCTTC.

The rearrangement links TRBV19 to TRBJ1-5; D gene ambiguous. The germline CDR1 and CDR2 sequences are LNHDA and SQIVND (reference sequence). There are 14 residues in the CDR3. V lost 5 bases and J 4 bases, leaving 12 bases between the germline ends. The CDR3 DNA reads TGTGCCAGTAGTGGCCGGGAGGGAAATCAGCCCCAGCATTTT. It codes for CASSGREGNQPQHF.

Concerning this clonotype: This may arise from a read error, as a much more abundant clone is one base away. The genes are TRBV20-1 and TRBJ2-7, with D possibly being TRBD2 (5 bases). This CDR3 has 14 residues. The V end was cut by 1 base, the J end by 3 bases, with 13 bases between. Germline CDR1 DFQATT, CDR2 SNEGSKA (reference sequence). The chain's CDR3 is CSARGPGGLYEQYF. In DNA form, the CDR3 reads TGCAGTGCTAGAGGTCCAGGCGGGCTCTACGAGCAGTACTTC.

A remark on this clonotype: The junction does not match germline at one end; this may be a read error. The CDR3 DNA is TGTGCCAGCGGTGAGTGGAGCTACGAGCAGTACTTC. Encoded protein: CASGEWSYEQYF. The J gene is TRBJ2-7, the V gene TRBV2, with D uncertain. The CDR3 length is 12 residues. In germline, CDR1 is SNHLY, CDR2 FYNNEI.